This T cell receptor (beta chain) was identified during a study of T cells in Graves' hyperthyroidism and ophthalmopathy. CDR3 length equals 16 residues. With 5 bases clipped from V and 4 bases from J, the junction kept 14 bases outside the gene matches. Per the germline V gene, CDR1 is DFQATT and CDR2 is SNEGSKA (reference sequence). Graves' hyperthyroidism qualified as stable when ophthalmopathy did not progress within 18 months. The hyperthyroidism patients had all been newly diagnosed, and their disease duration was under 2 months. Their ages ranged from 18 to 65 years. Diagnoses were established using clinical symptoms, serum thyroxine and TRAb, thyroid ultrasound and orbital computed tomography. RNA transcripts gave rise to amplified TCR beta CDR3 regions. HTBI primers drove first-round RT-PCR of the TCR CDR3. From the multiplex PCR reads, TCRdb called clonotypes with MiXCR, one entry per CDR3 protein. The table shows 200,000 to 250,000 distinct CDR3 sequences, with under 20% occurring only once.

The chain carries TRBV20-1 and TRBJ2-1; 7 bases are shared with TRBD2. Input material: blood. This receptor was obtained from a man aged 50 or older with Graves' hyperthyroidism. The CDR3 sequence: CSAAVMGGSAYNEQFF. The CDR3, as DNA: TGCAGTGCTGCGGTAATGGGGGGGAGCGCATACAATGAGCAGTTCTTC.